A selection of T cell receptor beta chains follows, all from one sample in a study of blood T cell repertoires in COVID-19. Sequencing used immunoSEQ multiplex PCR; TCRdb keeps in-frame clones, though not all of them. The sample comprises around 60,000 clones, around 89% of which are singletons, and around 3.6% rests with the top ten. The material sequenced was peripheral blood. All receptors come from a human donor in a cohort sampled during active COVID-19. The CDR3 runs from the conserved cysteine through the conserved F or W. The D gene is left open where the match is weak. For some rows the clone size is stated as once, few or many, or as a class when expanded; others skip it.

TRBV10-3,TRBJ2-7,-,-,CAISVSATYEQYF,TGTGCCATCAGTGTGTCGGCAACCTACGAGCAGTACTTC
TRBV19,TRBJ1-6,-,-,CASSIMAVNSPLHF,TGTGCCAGTAGTATCATGGCAGTCAATTCACCCCTCCACTTT
TRBV5-6,TRBJ1-2,-,-,CASSLGQGNYGYTF,TGTGCCAGCAGCTTGGGCCAGGGTAACTATGGCTACACCTTC
TRBV3-1/TRBV3-2,TRBJ2-7,-,-,CASSPTPSYEQYF,TGTGCCAGCAGCCCTACGCCGTCCTACGAGCAGTACTTC
TRBV27,TRBJ2-1,-,-,CASSLSSPGVGGSYEQFF,TGTGCCAGCAGTTTATCATCCCCGGGCGTCGGGGGATCATACGAGCAGTTCTTC
TRBV28,TRBJ1-5,TRBD1,-,CAIQGVDSNQPQHF,TGTGCCATCCAGGGGGTAGATAGCAATCAGCCCCAGCATTTT
TRBV7-2,TRBJ1-1,-,once,CASSPRTEAFF,TGTGCCAGCAGCCCCCGCACTGAAGCTTTCTTT
TRBV7-8,TRBJ1-4,-,-,CASSPPGGEETANEKLFF,TGTGCCAGCAGCCCCCCCGGGGGTGAGGAGACCGCTAATGAAAAACTGTTTTTT
TRBV5-6,TRBJ1-1,TRBD1,-,CASSFRPGTGIFVEAFF,TGTGCCAGCAGCTTTAGGCCCGGGACAGGGATATTCGTAGAAGCTTTCTTT
TRBV18,TRBJ1-1,TRBD1,-,CASSPGRSGGVWTEAFF,TGTGCCAGCTCACCAGGGAGGTCAGGGGGCGTATGGACTGAAGCTTTCTTT
TRBV19,TRBJ2-7,TRBD1,-,CASTELQGESYEQYF,TGTGCCAGTACCGAATTACAGGGGGAGTCCTACGAGCAGTACTTC
TRBV3-1/TRBV3-2,TRBJ2-7,TRBD1,-,CASSPPRDRGNEQYF,TGTGCCAGCAGCCCTCCCCGGGACAGGGGTAACGAGCAGTACTTC
TRBV27,TRBJ2-5,TRBD2,-,CATQGLAGVSKETQYF,TGTGCCACCCAGGGACTAGCGGGAGTATCAAAAGAGACCCAGTACTTC
TRBV2,TRBJ2-7,TRBD1,-,CASGRDRVHEQYF,TGTGCCAGCGGAAGGGACAGGGTGCACGAGCAGTACTTC
TRBV28,TRBJ2-7,-,-,CATMEVGLAYEQYF,TGTGCCACCATGGAGGTTGGACTCGCCTACGAGCAGTACTTC
TRBV27,TRBJ1-1,-,few,CASSLFRNTEAFF,TGTGCCAGCAGTTTATTCCGGAACACTGAAGCTTTCTTT
TRBV4-1,TRBJ1-1,-,few,CASSLMYERSNEAFF,TGCGCCAGCAGCCTCATGTACGAGCGGAGCAATGAAGCTTTCTTT
TRBV9,TRBJ2-5,TRBD2,-,CASSVDGGGSLGGHF,TGTGCCAGCAGCGTAGATGGGGGAGGGAGTTTAGGCGGTCACTTC
TRBV28,TRBJ2-7,-,-,CASSSAARVLSYEQYF,TGTGCCAGCAGTTCTGCAGCCAGGGTCCTCTCCTACGAGCAGTACTTC
TRBV9,TRBJ1-2,TRBD1,-,CASSVGGTGNYGYTF,TGTGCCAGCAGCGTAGGAGGGACAGGAAACTATGGCTACACCTTC
TRBV27,TRBJ2-1,-,-,CASSLWATSYNEQFF,TGTGCCAGCAGTTTATGGGCTACCTCCTACAATGAGCAGTTCTTC
TRBV2,TRBJ2-2,TRBD1,few,CASRSNTGGKTGELFF,TGTGCCAGCAGGAGTAACACAGGGGGCAAGACCGGGGAGCTGTTTTTT
TRBV13,TRBJ2-3,TRBD2,-,CASASLGGGVADTQYF,TGTGCCAGCGCCTCCCTCGGGGGAGGGGTCGCAGATACGCAGTATTTT
TRBV9,TRBJ2-7,TRBD2,-,CASSVGASGTYEQYF,TGTGCCAGCAGCGTAGGGGCTAGCGGTACCTACGAGCAGTACTTC
TRBV6-1,TRBJ2-7,-,-,CASSDVGGNTYEQYF,TGTGCCAGCAGTGATGTAGGAGGAAATACCTACGAGCAGTACTTC
TRBV11-2,TRBJ1-6,-,-,CASSLVTGFGSPLHF,TGTGCCAGCAGCTTAGTGACGGGATTTGGATCACCCCTCCACTTT
TRBV5-6,TRBJ2-7,TRBD2,-,CASSGGVRATYEQYF,TGTGCCAGCAGCGGGGGGGTGAGGGCGACCTACGAGCAGTACTTC
TRBV7-2,TRBJ1-1,-,-,CASSFDTRAVAFF,TGTGCCAGCAGCTTCGATACCCGAGCCGTAGCTTTCTTT
TRBV19,TRBJ2-1,-,-,CASRTGVNNEQFF,TGTGCCAGTAGGACGGGAGTTAACAATGAGCAGTTCTTC
TRBV3-1/TRBV3-2,TRBJ2-1,TRBD2,-,CASSSPTSGGLSSYNEQFF,TGTGCCAGCAGCTCCCCGACTAGCGGGGGCCTTAGCTCCTACAATGAGCAGTTCTTC
TRBV6-4,TRBJ2-7,-,-,CASTTLYEQYF,TGTGCCAGCACTACCCTCTACGAGCAGTACTTC
TRBV5-1,TRBJ2-1,TRBD2,-,CASSSLAGGFDEQFF,TGCGCCAGCAGCTCCCTAGCGGGGGGTTTTGATGAGCAGTTCTTC
TRBV18,TRBJ2-3,TRBD2,-,CASTIPSGNTDTQYF,TGTGCCAGCACCATCCCTAGCGGGAACACAGATACGCAGTATTTT
TRBV5-1,TRBJ2-1,TRBD2,-,CASSLKLAGRNEQFF,TGCGCCAGCAGCTTGAAGCTAGCGGGTAGGAATGAGCAGTTCTTC
TRBV11-3,TRBJ2-1,-,-,CASSLRGPLNEQFF,TGTGCCAGCAGCTTAAGAGGGCCATTGAATGAGCAGTTCTTC
TRBV29-1,TRBJ1-2,TRBD1,-,CSVGTDYGYTF,TGCAGCGTGGGGACAGACTATGGCTACACCTTC
TRBV24-1,TRBJ2-2,-,-,CATSVVGAGELFF,TGTGCCACCAGTGTGGTAGGGGCCGGGGAGCTGTTTTTT